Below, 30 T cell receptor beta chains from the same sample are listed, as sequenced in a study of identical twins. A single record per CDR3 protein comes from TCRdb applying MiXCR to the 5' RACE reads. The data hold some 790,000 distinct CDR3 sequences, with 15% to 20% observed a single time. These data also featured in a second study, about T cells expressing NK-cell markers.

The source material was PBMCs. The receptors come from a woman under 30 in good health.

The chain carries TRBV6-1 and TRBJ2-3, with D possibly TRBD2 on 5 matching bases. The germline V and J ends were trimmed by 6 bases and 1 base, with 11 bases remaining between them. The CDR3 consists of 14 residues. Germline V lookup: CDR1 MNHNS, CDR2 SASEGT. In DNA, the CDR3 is TGTGCCAGCAGAGTAGCGTCCCGCACAGATACGCAGTATTTT. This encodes CASRVASRTDTQYF.

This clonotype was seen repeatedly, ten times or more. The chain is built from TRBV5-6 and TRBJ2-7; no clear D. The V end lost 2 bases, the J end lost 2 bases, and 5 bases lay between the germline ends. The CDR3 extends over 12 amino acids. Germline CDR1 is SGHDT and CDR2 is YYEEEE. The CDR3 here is CASSFQTYEQYF. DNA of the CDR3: TGTGCCAGCAGCTTTCAAACCTACGAGCAGTACTTC.

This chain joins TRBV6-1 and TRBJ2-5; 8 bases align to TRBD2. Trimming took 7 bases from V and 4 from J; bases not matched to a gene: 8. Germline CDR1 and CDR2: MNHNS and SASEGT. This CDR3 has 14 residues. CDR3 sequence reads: CASTTPGLVETQYF. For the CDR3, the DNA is TGTGCCAGCACCACTCCGGGACTAGTAGAGACCCAGTACTTC.

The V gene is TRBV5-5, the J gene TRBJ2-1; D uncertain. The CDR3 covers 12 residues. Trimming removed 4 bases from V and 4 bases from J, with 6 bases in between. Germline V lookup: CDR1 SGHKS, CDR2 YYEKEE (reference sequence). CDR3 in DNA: TGTGCCAGCAGCCCCTGGTACAATGAGCAGTTCTTC. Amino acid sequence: CASSPWYNEQFF.

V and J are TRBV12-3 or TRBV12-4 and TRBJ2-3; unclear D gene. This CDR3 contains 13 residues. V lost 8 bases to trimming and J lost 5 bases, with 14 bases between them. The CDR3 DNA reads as TGTGCCAGCGCGCCGACCAGGATAGATACGCAGTATTTT. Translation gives CASAPTRIDTQYF.

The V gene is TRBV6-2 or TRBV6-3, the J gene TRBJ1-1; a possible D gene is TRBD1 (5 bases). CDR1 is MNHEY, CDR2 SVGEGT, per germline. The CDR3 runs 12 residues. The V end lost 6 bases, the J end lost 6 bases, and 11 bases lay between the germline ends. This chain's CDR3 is CASRRGDAEAFF. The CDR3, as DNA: TGTGCCAGCAGAAGGGGTGACGCTGAAGCTTTCTTT.

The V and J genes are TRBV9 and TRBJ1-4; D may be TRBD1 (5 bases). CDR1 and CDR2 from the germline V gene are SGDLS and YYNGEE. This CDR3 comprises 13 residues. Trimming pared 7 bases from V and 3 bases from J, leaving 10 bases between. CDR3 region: CASDSGPNEKLFF. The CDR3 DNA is TGTGCCAGCGACTCGGGGCCTAATGAAAAACTGTTTTTT.

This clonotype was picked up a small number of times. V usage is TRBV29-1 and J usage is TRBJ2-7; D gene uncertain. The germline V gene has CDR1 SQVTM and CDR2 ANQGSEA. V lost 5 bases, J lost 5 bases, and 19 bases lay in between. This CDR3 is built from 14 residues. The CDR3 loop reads CSVRFEGKGHEQYF. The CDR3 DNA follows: TGCAGCGTTAGATTCGAAGGGAAAGGACACGAGCAGTACTTC.

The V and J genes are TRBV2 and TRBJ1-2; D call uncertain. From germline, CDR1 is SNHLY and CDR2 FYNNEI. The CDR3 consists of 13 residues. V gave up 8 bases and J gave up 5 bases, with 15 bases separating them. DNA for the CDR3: TGTGCCAGCCCCAGGCCCTTGACATATGGCTACACCTTC. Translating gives CASPRPLTYGYTF. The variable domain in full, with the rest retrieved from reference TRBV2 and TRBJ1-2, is EPEVTQTPSHQVTQMGQEVILRCVPISNHLYFYWYRQILGQKVEFLVSFYNNEISEKSEIFDDQFSVERPDGSNFTLKIRSTKLEDSAMYFCASPRPLTYGYTFGSGTRLTVV.

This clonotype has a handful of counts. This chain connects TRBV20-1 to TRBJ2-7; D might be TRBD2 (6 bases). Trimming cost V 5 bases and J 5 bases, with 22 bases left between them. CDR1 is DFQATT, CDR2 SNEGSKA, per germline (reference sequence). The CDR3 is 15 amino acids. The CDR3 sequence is CSAPQFGDSKNEQYF. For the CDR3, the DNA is TGCAGTGCTCCTCAATTCGGGGACTCCAAAAACGAGCAGTACTTC.

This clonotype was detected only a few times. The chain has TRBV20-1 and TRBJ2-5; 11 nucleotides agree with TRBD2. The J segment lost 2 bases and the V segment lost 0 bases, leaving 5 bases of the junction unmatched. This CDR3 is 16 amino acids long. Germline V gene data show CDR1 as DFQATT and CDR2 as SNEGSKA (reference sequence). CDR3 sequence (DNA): TGCAGTGCTAGAGATCCCCTAGCGGGGGGACAAGAGACCCAGTACTTC. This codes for CSARDPLAGGQETQYF.

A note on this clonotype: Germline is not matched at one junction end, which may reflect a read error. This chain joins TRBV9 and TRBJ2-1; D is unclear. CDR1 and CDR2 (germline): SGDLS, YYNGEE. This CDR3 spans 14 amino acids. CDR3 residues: CASSVATKSPALVF. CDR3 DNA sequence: TGTGCCAGCAGCGTAGCTACTAAGTCCCCAGCGTTGGTCTTC.

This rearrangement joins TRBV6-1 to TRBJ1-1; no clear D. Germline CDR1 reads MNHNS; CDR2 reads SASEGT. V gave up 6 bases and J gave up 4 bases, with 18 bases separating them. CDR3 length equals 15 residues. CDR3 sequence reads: CASRAGQRRVTEAFF. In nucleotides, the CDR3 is TGTGCCAGCAGGGCCGGTCAGCGGCGGGTCACTGAAGCTTTCTTT.

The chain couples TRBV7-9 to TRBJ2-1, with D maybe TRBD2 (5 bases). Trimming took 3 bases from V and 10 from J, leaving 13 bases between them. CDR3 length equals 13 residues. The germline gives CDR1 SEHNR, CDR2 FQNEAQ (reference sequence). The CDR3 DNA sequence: TGTGCCAGCAGCTTCTCCCGGGATGGCGAGCAGTTCTTC. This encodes CASSFSRDGEQFF.

This CDR3 reads CSARDMQREGEVGELFF. Here the CDR3 DNA reads TGCAGTGCTAGAGATATGCAGCGGGAGGGTGAGGTCGGGGAGCTGTTTTTT. This chain links TRBV20-1 with TRBJ2-2; 10 bases map to TRBD2. Germline V gene data show CDR1 as DFQATT and CDR2 as SNEGSKA (reference sequence). The CDR3 is 17 residues long. The ends lost 0 bases at V and 7 bases at J; junction bases unmatched: 11.

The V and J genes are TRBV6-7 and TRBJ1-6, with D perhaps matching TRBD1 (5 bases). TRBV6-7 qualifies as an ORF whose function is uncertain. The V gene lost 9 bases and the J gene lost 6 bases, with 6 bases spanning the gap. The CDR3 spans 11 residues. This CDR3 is CARGGNSPLHF. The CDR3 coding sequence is TGTGCCAGGGGGGGTAATTCACCCCTCCACTTT.

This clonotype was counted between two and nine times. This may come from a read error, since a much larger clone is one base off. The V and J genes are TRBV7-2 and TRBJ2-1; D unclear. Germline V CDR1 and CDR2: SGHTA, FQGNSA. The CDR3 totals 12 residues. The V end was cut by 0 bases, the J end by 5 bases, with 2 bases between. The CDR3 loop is CASSLAHNEQFF. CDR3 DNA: TGTGCCAGCAGCTTAGCACACAATGAGCAGTTCTTC.

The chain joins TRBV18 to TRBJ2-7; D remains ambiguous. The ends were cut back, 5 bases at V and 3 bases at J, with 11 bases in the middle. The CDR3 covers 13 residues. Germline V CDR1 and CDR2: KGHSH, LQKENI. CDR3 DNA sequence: TGTGCCAGCTCAATAGAACTCCGCTACGAGCAGTACTTC. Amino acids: CASSIELRYEQYF.

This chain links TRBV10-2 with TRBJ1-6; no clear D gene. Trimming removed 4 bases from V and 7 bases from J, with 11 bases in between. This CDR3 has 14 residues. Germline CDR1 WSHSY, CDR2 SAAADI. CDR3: CASSAEVGNSPLHF. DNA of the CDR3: TGCGCCAGCAGTGCGGAGGTGGGGAATTCACCCCTCCACTTT.

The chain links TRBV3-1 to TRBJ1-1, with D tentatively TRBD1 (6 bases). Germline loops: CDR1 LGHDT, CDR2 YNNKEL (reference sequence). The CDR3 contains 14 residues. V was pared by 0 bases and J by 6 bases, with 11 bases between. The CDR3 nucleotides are TGTGCCAGCAGCCAAGATTGGGGGGCACCTGAAGCTTTCTTT. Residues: CASSQDWGAPEAFF.

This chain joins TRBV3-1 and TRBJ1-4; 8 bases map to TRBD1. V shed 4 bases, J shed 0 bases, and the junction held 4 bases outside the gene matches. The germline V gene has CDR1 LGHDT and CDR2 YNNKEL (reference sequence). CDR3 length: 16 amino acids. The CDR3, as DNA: TGTGCCAGCAGCCGACGGACAGGGCCAACTAATGAAAAACTGTTTTTT. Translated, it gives CASSRRTGPTNEKLFF.

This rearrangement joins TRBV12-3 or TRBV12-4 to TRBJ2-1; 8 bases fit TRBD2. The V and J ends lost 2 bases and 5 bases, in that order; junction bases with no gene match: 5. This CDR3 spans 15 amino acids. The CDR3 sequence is CASSLLAGPNNEQFF. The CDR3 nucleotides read TGTGCCAGCAGTTTATTAGCGGGGCCGAACAATGAGCAGTTCTTC.

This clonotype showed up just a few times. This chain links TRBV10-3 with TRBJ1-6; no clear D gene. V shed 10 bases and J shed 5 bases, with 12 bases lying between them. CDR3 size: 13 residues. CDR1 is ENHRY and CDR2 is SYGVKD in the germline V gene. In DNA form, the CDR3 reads TGTGCCACCAGCCGGGGAGATAATTCACCCCTCCACTTT. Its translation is CATSRGDNSPLHF.

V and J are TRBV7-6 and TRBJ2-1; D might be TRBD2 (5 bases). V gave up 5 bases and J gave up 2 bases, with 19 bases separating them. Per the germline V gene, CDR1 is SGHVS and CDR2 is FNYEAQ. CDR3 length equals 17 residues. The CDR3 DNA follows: TGTGCCAGCAGCCCCCGGGGAGTCGGGAAGCCCTACAATGAGCAGTTCTTC. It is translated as CASSPRGVGKPYNEQFF.

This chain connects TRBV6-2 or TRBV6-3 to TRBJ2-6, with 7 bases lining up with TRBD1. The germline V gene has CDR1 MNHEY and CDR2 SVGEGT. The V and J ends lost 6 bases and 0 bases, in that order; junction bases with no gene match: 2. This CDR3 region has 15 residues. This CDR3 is CASRAGGSGANVLTF. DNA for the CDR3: TGTGCCAGCAGAGCAGGGGGCTCTGGGGCCAACGTCCTGACTTTC.

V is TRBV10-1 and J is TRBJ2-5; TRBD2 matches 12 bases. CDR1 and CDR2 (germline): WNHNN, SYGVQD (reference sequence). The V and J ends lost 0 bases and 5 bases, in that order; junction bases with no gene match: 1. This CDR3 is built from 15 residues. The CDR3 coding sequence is TGCGCCAGCAGTGAGTCGACTAGCGGGAGCGAGACCCAGTACTTC. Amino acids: CASSESTSGSETQYF.

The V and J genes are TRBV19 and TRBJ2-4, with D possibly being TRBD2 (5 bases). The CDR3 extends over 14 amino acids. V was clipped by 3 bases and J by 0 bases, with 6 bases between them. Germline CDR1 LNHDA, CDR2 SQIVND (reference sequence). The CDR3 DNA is TGTGCCAGTAGTATCCGGGGAGCCAAAAACATTCAGTACTTC. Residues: CASSIRGAKNIQYF. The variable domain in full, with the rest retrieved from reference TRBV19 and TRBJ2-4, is DGGITQSPKYLFRKEGQNVTLSCEQNLNHDAMYWYRQDPGQGLRLIYYSQIVNDFQKGDIAEGYSVSREKKESFPLTVTSAQKNPTAFYLCASSIRGAKNIQYFGAGTRLSVL.

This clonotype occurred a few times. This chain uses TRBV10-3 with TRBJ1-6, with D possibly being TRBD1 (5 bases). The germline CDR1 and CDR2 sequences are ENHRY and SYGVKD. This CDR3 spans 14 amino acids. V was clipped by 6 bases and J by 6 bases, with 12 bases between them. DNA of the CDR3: TGTGCCATCAGGACCGGGACCGGTAATTCACCCCTCCACTTT. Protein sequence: CAIRTGTGNSPLHF.

The CDR3 here is CASSSQGAYSGELFF. The CDR3 coding sequence is TGTGCCAGCAGCTCGCAGGGGGCCTACTCCGGGGAGCTGTTTTTT. This rearrangement joins TRBV7-6 to TRBJ2-2; 8 positions agree with TRBD1. CDR1 is SGHVS and CDR2 is FNYEAQ in the germline V gene. Trimming at V came to 4 bases and at J to 6 bases, leaving 7 bases not matched to a gene. The CDR3 is made up of 15 amino acids.

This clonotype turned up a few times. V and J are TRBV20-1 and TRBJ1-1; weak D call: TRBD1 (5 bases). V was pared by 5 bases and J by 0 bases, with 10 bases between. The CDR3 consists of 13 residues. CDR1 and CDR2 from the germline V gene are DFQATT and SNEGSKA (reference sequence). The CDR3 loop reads CSAYRLLNTEAFF. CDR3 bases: TGCAGTGCTTACAGGCTCTTGAACACTGAAGCTTTCTTT.